The rows below give T cell receptor beta chains drawn from one sample of a study of shared clonotypes between healthy human individuals. TCRdb keeps only in-frame clones here, not all; method: immunoSEQ multiplex PCR. The sample has a few million clones, 85% to 95% seen once. Sequenced: naive CD4+ T cells from PBMCs. The receptors come from a man younger than 35 in good health. Some clones in this sample may be carry-over from other donors' samples. CDR3s include the opening cysteine and the closing phenylalanine or tryptophan. The D gene is left open where the match is weak. Clone size is shown for a subset of rows, as once, few, many or a class of expanded clone.

length	D	V	J	size	CDR3	DNA
13	.	TRBV29-1	TRBJ2-3	.	CSVDFLAKDTQYF	TGCAGCGTTGATTTCCTAGCAAAAGATACGCAGTATTTT
17	.	TRBV5-6	TRBJ1-1	.	CASGYRTHRAVNTEAFF	TGTGCCAGCGGATACCGAACCCACAGAGCGGTGAACACTGAAGCTTTCTTT
16	.	TRBV4-2	TRBJ1-1	.	CASSQFTGTKNTEAFF	TGTGCCAGCAGCCAGTTCACCGGGACAAAGAACACTGAAGCTTTCTTT
14	TRBD1	TRBV18	TRBJ1-1	once	CASSTGAWSTEAFF	TGTGCCAGCTCAACAGGGGCATGGAGCACTGAAGCTTTCTTT
12	.	TRBV11-1	TRBJ2-3	.	CASSSKGGTQYF	TGTGCCAGCAGCTCAAAAGGGGGGACGCAGTATTTT
15	.	TRBV4-1	TRBJ2-7	.	CASSQGWTANYEQYF	TGCGCCAGCAGCCAGGGTTGGACGGCGAACTACGAGCAGTACTTC
13	.	TRBV5-1	TRBJ1-1	.	CASSFDGDTEAFF	TGCGCCAGCAGCTTTGACGGGGACACTGAAGCTTTCTTT
19	TRBD2	TRBV29-1	TRBJ2-1	.	CSVRHRGASGSISYNEQFF	TGCAGCGTTCGCCACAGGGGGGCTAGCGGGAGTATATCCTACAATGAGCAGTTCTTC
15	.	TRBV6-1	TRBJ2-2	.	CASRPGQMNTGELFF	TGTGCCAGCAGACCCGGACAGATGAACACCGGGGAGCTGTTTTTT
16	TRBD1	TRBV13	TRBJ2-7	.	CASSISLPGQGYEQYF	TGTGCCAGCAGCATATCCTTGCCGGGACAGGGGTACGAGCAGTACTTC
15	TRBD1	TRBV2	TRBJ1-2	.	CASSEGTGGTYGYTF	TGTGCCAGCAGTGAGGGAACAGGGGGAACGTATGGCTACACCTTC
16	TRBD2	TRBV6-4	TRBJ2-7	.	CASSESSAGGSHEQYF	TGTGCCAGCAGTGAGTCTTCGGCGGGAGGCTCCCACGAGCAGTACTTC
12	TRBD2	TRBV4-2	TRBJ2-1	once	CASSLAGSRVFF	TGTGCCAGCAGCCTAGCGGGATCCCGGGTTTTCTTC
19	TRBD1	TRBV4-1	TRBJ1-3	.	CASSQVVSRDRGNGNTIYF	TGCGCCAGCAGCCAAGTAGTATCAAGGGACAGGGGGAACGGAAACACCATATATTTT
15	.	TRBV5-1	TRBJ2-7	.	CASSLAGVRIYEQYF	TGCGCCAGCAGCTTGGCCGGGGTAAGGATCTACGAGCAGTACTTC
14	TRBD1	TRBV29-1	TRBJ1-5	.	CSVVGDSSNQPQHF	TGCAGCGTTGTCGGGGACAGTAGCAATCAGCCCCAGCATTTT